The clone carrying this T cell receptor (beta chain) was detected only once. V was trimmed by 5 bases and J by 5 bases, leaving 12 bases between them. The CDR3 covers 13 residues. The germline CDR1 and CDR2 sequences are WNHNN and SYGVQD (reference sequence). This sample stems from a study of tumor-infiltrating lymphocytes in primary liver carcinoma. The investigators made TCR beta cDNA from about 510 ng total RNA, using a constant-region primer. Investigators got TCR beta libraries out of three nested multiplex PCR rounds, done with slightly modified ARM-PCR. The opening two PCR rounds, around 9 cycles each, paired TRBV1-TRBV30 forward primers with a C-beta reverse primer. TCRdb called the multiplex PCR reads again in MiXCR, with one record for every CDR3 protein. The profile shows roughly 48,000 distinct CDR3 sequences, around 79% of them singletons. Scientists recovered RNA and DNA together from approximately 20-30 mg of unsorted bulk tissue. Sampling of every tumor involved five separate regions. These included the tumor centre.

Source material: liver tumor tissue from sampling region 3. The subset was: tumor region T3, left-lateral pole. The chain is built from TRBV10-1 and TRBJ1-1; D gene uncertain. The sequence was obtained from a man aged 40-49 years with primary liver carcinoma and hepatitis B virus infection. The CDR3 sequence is CASSMRENTEAFF. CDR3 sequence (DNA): TGCGCCAGCAGTATGAGAGAGAATACTGAAGCTTTCTTT.